The rows below give T cell receptor beta chains drawn from one sample of a study of blood T cell repertoires in COVID-19. Assay: immunoSEQ multiplex PCR; the TCRdb copy retains only in-frame clones and omits some. The sample shows over 150,000 clones, roughly 84% of them seen only once. The sequencing input was PBMCs or T cells enriched from blood (not recorded which). The receptors originated from a woman between 45 and 65 years old who had recovered from COVID-19. The CDR3 runs from the conserved cysteine through the conserved F or W. The order of the fields is CDR3 protein, CDR3 DNA, V gene, clone size, J gene, D gene. A D gene is named only where the DNA matches it firmly. Part of the rows lack a size; the others show once, few, many or a class for expanded clones.

CDR3 protein: CASSAGLAGGPRVGGDTQYF
CDR3 DNA: TGTGCCAGCAGCGCCGGACTAGCGGGAGGGCCAAGGGTGGGCGGAGATACGCAGTATTTT
V gene: TRBV9
clone size: .
J gene: TRBJ2-3
D gene: TRBD2

CDR3 protein: CASSAHRVGEKLFF
CDR3 DNA: TGTGCCAGCAGTGCCCACAGGGTGGGGGAAAAACTGTTTTTT
V gene: TRBV27
clone size: .
J gene: TRBJ1-4
D gene: .

CDR3 protein: CASSRGDRGGGNTIYF
CDR3 DNA: TGTGCCAGCAGCCGAGGAGACAGGGGAGGTGGAAACACCATATATTTT
V gene: TRBV3-1/TRBV3-2
clone size: .
J gene: TRBJ1-3
D gene: TRBD1

CDR3 protein: CATSDNTGTSGTLYNEQFF
CDR3 DNA: TGTGCCACCAGTGACAATACCGGGACTAGCGGTACTCTTTACAATGAGCAGTTCTTC
V gene: TRBV24-1
clone size: .
J gene: TRBJ2-1
D gene: TRBD2

CDR3 protein: CASRPLAGGGTDTQYF
CDR3 DNA: TGTGCCAGCAGGCCACTAGCGGGAGGTGGCACAGATACGCAGTATTTT
V gene: TRBV7-9
clone size: .
J gene: TRBJ2-3
D gene: TRBD2

CDR3 protein: CAISPTQPGRNEQFF
CDR3 DNA: TGTGCCATCAGTCCAACCCAGCCGGGTAGGAATGAGCAGTTCTTC
V gene: TRBV10-3
clone size: .
J gene: TRBJ2-1
D gene: .

CDR3 protein: CAWSTGTSAYEQYF
CDR3 DNA: TGTGCCTGGAGTACCGGGACTAGCGCCTACGAGCAGTACTTC
V gene: TRBV30
clone size: .
J gene: TRBJ2-7
D gene: TRBD2

CDR3 protein: CASSLGLLAEGGETQYF
CDR3 DNA: TGTGCCAGCAGCTTAGGCCTCCTAGCGGAGGGAGGAGAGACCCAGTACTTC
V gene: TRBV7-6
clone size: .
J gene: TRBJ2-5
D gene: TRBD2

CDR3 protein: CASSQEGLAGVNEQFF
CDR3 DNA: TGTGCCAGCAGCCAAGAGGGTCTAGCGGGAGTCAATGAGCAGTTCTTC
V gene: TRBV3-1/TRBV3-2
clone size: .
J gene: TRBJ2-1
D gene: TRBD2

CDR3 protein: CASSPRGVGAGSGNTIYF
CDR3 DNA: TGTGCCAGCAGTCCCAGGGGGGTAGGCGCCGGTTCTGGAAACACCATATATTTT
V gene: TRBV28
clone size: few
J gene: TRBJ1-3
D gene: TRBD1